The 2 T cell receptor beta chains below all came from one sample that was sequenced in a study of blood T cell repertoires in COVID-19 (TCRdb year 2020). Library method: the immunoSEQ multiplex PCR assay. TCRdb's version of the immuneACCESS table is confined to in-frame rearrangements and falls short of the full clone set. An unresolved V gene accounts for under half of the shortfall where checked; the remainder is of unknown origin. The table for this sample lists fewer than 180,000 clones; roughly 87% of them were counted only once. Jointly, the top ten make up roughly 4% of the sample. Sequenced input: peripheral blood. The source of these receptors is a woman aged 55-75 years with active or convalescent COVID-19.

J is TRBJ2-3 and V is TRBV3-1 (or the pseudogene TRBV3-2); tentative D call: TRBD2 (5 bases). The CDR3 covers 13 residues. Germline CDR1 is LGHDT and CDR2 is YNNKEL (reference sequence). Deletions cut 1 base from V and 6 bases from J, with 8 bases between. The CDR3 loop reads CASSQGEWDTQYF. CDR3 DNA sequence: TGTGCCAGCAGCCAAGGGGAGTGGGATACGCAGTATTTT.

The genes are TRBV4-3 and TRBJ2-3; 11 nucleotides agree with TRBD1. CDR1 is LGHNA and CDR2 is YSLEER in the germline V gene. V was pared by 1 base and J by 2 bases, with 5 bases of the junction left unmatched. The CDR3 runs to 17 residues. CDR3 amino acids: CASSQGGTGGYTDTQYF. The CDR3 nucleotides read TGCGCCAGCAGCCAAGGCGGGACAGGGGGTTACACAGATACGCAGTATTTT.